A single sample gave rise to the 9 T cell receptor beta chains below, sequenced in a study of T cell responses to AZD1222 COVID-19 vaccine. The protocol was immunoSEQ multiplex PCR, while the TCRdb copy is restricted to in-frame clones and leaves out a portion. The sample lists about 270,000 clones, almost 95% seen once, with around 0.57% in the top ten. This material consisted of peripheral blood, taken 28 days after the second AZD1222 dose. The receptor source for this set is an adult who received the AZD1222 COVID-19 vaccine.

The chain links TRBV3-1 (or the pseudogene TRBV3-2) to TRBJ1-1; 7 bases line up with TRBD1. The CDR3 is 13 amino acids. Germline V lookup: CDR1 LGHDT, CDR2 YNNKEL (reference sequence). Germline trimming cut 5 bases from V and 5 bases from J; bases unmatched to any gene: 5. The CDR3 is CASSNRGETEAFF. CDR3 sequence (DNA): TGTGCCAGCAGCAACAGGGGAGAAACTGAAGCTTTCTTT.

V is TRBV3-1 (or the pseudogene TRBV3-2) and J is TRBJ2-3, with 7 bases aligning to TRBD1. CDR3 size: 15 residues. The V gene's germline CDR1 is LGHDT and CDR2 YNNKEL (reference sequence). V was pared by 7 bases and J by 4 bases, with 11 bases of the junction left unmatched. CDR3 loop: CASTPGGEWADTQYF. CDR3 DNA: TGTGCCAGCACTCCAGGGGGAGAGTGGGCAGATACGCAGTATTTT.

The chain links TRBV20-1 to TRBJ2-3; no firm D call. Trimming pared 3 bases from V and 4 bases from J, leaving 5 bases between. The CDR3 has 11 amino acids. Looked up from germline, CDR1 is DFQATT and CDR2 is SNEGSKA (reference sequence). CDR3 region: CSARSPDTQYF. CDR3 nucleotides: TGCAGTGCTAGGTCCCCAGATACGCAGTATTTT.

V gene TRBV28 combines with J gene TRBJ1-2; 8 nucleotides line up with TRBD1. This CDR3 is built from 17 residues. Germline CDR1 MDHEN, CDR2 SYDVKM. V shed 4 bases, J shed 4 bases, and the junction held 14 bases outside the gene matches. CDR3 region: CASSSRDRPDGVYGYTF. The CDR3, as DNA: TGTGCCAGCAGTTCCCGGGACAGGCCTGATGGGGTCTATGGCTACACCTTC.

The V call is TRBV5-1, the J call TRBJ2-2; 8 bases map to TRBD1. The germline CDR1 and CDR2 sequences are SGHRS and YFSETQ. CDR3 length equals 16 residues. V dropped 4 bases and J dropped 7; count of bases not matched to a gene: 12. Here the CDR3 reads CASSDTGQGGYGELFF. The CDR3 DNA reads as TGCGCCAGCAGCGACACTGGACAGGGTGGATACGGGGAGCTGTTTTTT. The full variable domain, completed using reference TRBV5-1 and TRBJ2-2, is KAGVTQTPRYLIKTRGQQVTLSCSPISGHRSVSWYQQTPGQGLQFLFEYFSETQRNKGNFPGRFSGRQFSNSRSEMNVSTLELGDSALYLCASSDTGQGGYGELFFGEGSRLTVL.

This CDR3 reads CASSEVAGRAYEQYF. The CDR3, as DNA: TGTGCCAGCAGTGAAGTGGCAGGTCGTGCCTACGAGCAGTACTTC. This sequence joins TRBV2 and TRBJ2-7; D remains unclear. Germline CDR1 is SNHLY and CDR2 is FYNNEI. This CDR3 contains 15 residues. The V end lost 1 base, the J end lost 2 bases, and 12 bases lay between the germline ends. The variable domain in full, completed from reference TRBV2 and TRBJ2-7, reads EPEVTQTPSHQVTQMGQEVILRCVPISNHLYFYWYRQILGQKVEFLVSFYNNEISEKSEIFDDQFSVERPDGSNFTLKIRSTKLEDSAMYFCASSEVAGRAYEQYFGPGTRLTVT.

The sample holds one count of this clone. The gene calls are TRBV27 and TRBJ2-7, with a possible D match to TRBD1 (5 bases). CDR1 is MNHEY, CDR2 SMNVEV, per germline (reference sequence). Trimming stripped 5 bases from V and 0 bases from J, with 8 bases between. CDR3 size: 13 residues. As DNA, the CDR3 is TGTGCCAGCAGTCTGACAGCCTCCTACGAGCAGTACTTC. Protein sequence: CASSLTASYEQYF.

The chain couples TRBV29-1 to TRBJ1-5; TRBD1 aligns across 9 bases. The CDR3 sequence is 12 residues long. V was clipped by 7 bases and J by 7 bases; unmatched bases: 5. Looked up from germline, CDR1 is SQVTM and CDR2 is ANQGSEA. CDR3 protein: CSAGQGDQPQHF. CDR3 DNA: TGCAGCGCGGGACAGGGAGACCAGCCCCAGCATTTT.

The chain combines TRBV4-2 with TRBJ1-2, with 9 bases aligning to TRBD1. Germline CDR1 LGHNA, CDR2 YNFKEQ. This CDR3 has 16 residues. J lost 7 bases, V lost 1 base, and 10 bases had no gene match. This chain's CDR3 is CASSQGPGQGLFGYTF. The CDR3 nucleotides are TGTGCCAGCAGCCAAGGTCCGGGACAGGGACTATTTGGCTACACCTTC.